The T cell receptor (beta chain) under discussion was sequenced for a study of CD8+ T cells in alopecia areata. On the study more broadly: Treated patients were given 5 to 10 mg oral tofacitinib twice daily. Overall study findings and caveats: Lesional scalp exceeded normal scalp in clonality, especially in alopecia totalis/universalis.

The investigators collected lesional scalp punch biopsies and peripheral blood from alopecia areata patients. Both CD4+ and CD8+ T cells were separated by sorting PBMCs. This CDR3 region has 12 residues. CDR1 is SNHLY, CDR2 FYNNEI, per germline. The ends were cut back, 8 bases at V and 2 bases at J, with 9 bases in the middle. RNA extraction was followed by reverse transcription into cDNA, which acted as the sequencing template. The method was immunoSEQ multiplex PCR; TCRdb's version includes in-frame clones alone and lacks a portion of them. This table has around 140,000 clones, 45% to 60% appearing once. With respect to this clone: Its specificity is not known.

Here the sequenced sample was CD4+ T cells sorted from blood, taken at week 0. J is TRBJ1-2 and V is TRBV2; a possible D gene is TRBD1 (5 bases). The sequence was collected from a human donor with alopecia areata. CDR3 amino acids: CASVRANYGYTF. The CDR3 DNA is TGTGCCAGCGTCAGGGCCAACTATGGCTACACCTTC.